A selection of T cell receptor beta chains follows, all from one sample in a study of shared clonotypes between healthy human individuals. Method: immunoSEQ multiplex PCR; TCRdb's copy keeps in-frame clones and lacks some. The data contain about 1.5 million clones, nearly 99% of them singletons. Sequencing was performed on naive CD4+ T cells sorted from blood. These receptors were obtained from a man aged 25 to 40 in good health. CDR3s include the opening cysteine and the closing phenylalanine or tryptophan. D genes are given only for firm matches.

d_gene,j_gene,v_gene,CDR3nt,CDR3aa
-,TRBJ2-7,TRBV27,TGTGCCAGCAGTTCCGGTTCCACCTACGAGCAGTACTTC,CASSSGSTYEQYF
-,TRBJ1-2,TRBV28,TGTGCCAGCAGTGGACCAAACTATGGCTACACCTTC,CASSGPNYGYTF
-,TRBJ2-7,TRBV29-1,TGCAGCGCGACAGGAGTCAACTACGAGCAGTACTTC,CSATGVNYEQYF
-,TRBJ1-5,TRBV28,TGTGCCAGCAGGAGTCTTGGGGAGCCCCAGCATTTT,CASRSLGEPQHF
-,TRBJ1-2,TRBV7-2,TGTGCCAGCAGCCGCTCCTCGCGGGCAGACTATGGCTACACCTTC,CASSRSSRADYGYTF
TRBD1,TRBJ1-4,TRBV7-2,TGTGCCAGCAGCTCAGAACCGGGACAGGGGAGTGAAAAACTGTTTTTT,CASSSEPGQGSEKLFF
-,TRBJ1-1,TRBV11-2,TGTGCCAGCAGCTTACAGAGTCTCTTTGGTAGCACTGAAGCTTTCTTT,CASSLQSLFGSTEAFF
TRBD1,TRBJ2-2,TRBV7-8,TGTGCCAGCAGCTGGGACAGGACAACCGGGGAGCTGTTTTTT,CASSWDRTTGELFF
-,TRBJ2-1,TRBV5-4,TGTGCCAGCAGCTTGGGGAGAGTGGGGTACAATGAGCAGTTCTTC,CASSLGRVGYNEQFF
TRBD2,TRBJ2-7,TRBV6-1,TGTGCCAGCAGTGGCGCGTCCCGGGAGGGCCGGTACTTC,CASSGASREGRYF
-,TRBJ2-1,TRBV5-1,TGCGCCAGCAGCTTGGGCCGGCTGGCTGAGCAGTTCTTC,CASSLGRLAEQFF
-,TRBJ2-1,TRBV10-2,TGCGCCAGCAGCTGGCAGGGATTCAGTCGATCAGTTAATGAGCAGTTCTTC,CASSWQGFSRSVNEQFF
-,TRBJ1-2,TRBV7-3,-,CASSFRAGQIYGYTF
-,TRBJ1-5,TRBV28,TGTGCCAGCAGTTTAGCTTCGATCGGCAATCAGCCCCAGCATTTT,CASSLASIGNQPQHF
-,TRBJ1-2,TRBV9,TGTGCCAGCAGCGGAATTCAGGGCTATGGCTACACCTTC,CASSGIQGYGYTF
-,TRBJ2-7,TRBV11-2,TGTGCCAGCAGCTTATATCCTCGGGGACGGGCCACCTACGAGCAGTACTTC,CASSLYPRGRATYEQYF
TRBD1,TRBJ2-3,TRBV5-1,TGCGCCAGCAGCCCCGGGACAGCTGGGAGCACAGATACGCAGTATTTT,CASSPGTAGSTDTQYF
-,TRBJ1-4,TRBV5-1,TGCGCCAGCAGCTTCGATGGCAGGGAAAAACTGTTTTTT,CASSFDGREKLFF
-,TRBJ2-7,TRBV29-1,TGCAGCGTTGCGACTCTGGAAGGGTACGAGCAGTACTTC,CSVATLEGYEQYF
-,TRBJ2-3,TRBV27,TGTGCCAGCAGTTTCCGGGAACCTAGAGATACGCAGTATTTT,CASSFREPRDTQYF
-,TRBJ2-1,TRBV29-1,TGCAGCGTTGACGCAGGGGCGTTCTACAATGAGCAGTTCTTC,CSVDAGAFYNEQFF
-,TRBJ1-2,TRBV18,TGTGCCAGCTCACCACAAATCAACAGGGCGATTTATGGCTACACCTTC,CASSPQINRAIYGYTF
TRBD1,TRBJ2-1,TRBV15,TGTGCCACCAGGACAGGGTTAGATATTGGCAATGAGCAGTTCTTC,CATRTGLDIGNEQFF
-,TRBJ2-7,TRBV11-2,TGTGCCAGCAGCTTAGGGGTCAGGGTCAACTACGAGCAGTACTTC,CASSLGVRVNYEQYF